These 26 T cell receptor beta chains were sequenced from one sample in a study of blood T cell repertoires in COVID-19 (dated by TCRdb to 2019 to 2021). Libraries were constructed by the immunoSEQ multiplex PCR assay. TCRdb limited this immuneACCESS table to in-frame rearrangements with V and J called. A share of clones is missing; checked studies link under half to unresolved V genes, and the rest is unexplained. This sample gives some 260,000 clones in total; roughly 77% of them show up just once. Around 3.4% of the sample is in the top ten clones. Input material: peripheral blood. The receptors here all came from a woman older than 75 with acute or convalescent COVID-19.

A few counts support this clone. The chain's CDR3 is CASSLGGPQETQYF. In nucleotides, the CDR3 is TGTGCCAGCAGCTTGGGGGGGCCTCAAGAGACCCAGTACTTC. The V call is TRBV5-5, the J call TRBJ2-5; the D gene is possibly TRBD1 (6 bases). This CDR3 spans 14 amino acids. The V gene lost 0 bases and the J gene lost 2 bases, with 8 bases spanning the gap. In germline, CDR1 is SGHKS, CDR2 YYEKEE (reference sequence).

The gene calls are TRBV6-5 and TRBJ1-2; 9 nucleotides line up with TRBD1. Germline V gives CDR1 MNHEY, CDR2 SVGAGI. Unmatched junction bases numbered 5, after V lost 6 bases and J lost 6 bases. The CDR3 consists of 13 residues. CDR3 sequence: CASRRDRADGYTF. Here the CDR3 DNA reads TGTGCCAGCAGGAGGGACAGGGCGGATGGCTACACCTTC.

This rearrangement joins TRBV5-5 to TRBJ2-1, with 8 bases fitting TRBD2. Germline loops: CDR1 SGHKS, CDR2 YYEKEE (reference sequence). J was trimmed by 3 bases and V by 2 bases; bases with no gene match: 7. CDR3 size: 16 residues. The CDR3: CASSFTAAGGYNEQFF. CDR3 sequence (DNA): TGTGCCAGCAGCTTTACCGCTGCGGGGGGCTACAATGAGCAGTTCTTC.

This chain links TRBV5-1 with TRBJ1-2, with D uncertain. V lost 1 base and J lost 4, with 8 bases in between. The CDR3 runs 13 residues. The germline V gene encodes CDR1 SGHRS and CDR2 YFSETQ. In DNA form, the CDR3 reads TGCGCCAGCAGCTTGTATGGCAGCTATGGCTACACCTTC. It is translated as CASSLYGSYGYTF.

The V call is TRBV6-5, the J call TRBJ1-2; maybe TRBD1 (6 bases). The CDR3 runs 13 residues. Germline CDR1 reads MNHEY; CDR2 reads SVGAGI. Deletions cut 6 bases from V and 8 bases from J, with 16 bases between. The CDR3 loop is CASSFQGGGGYTF. The CDR3 DNA reads TGTGCCAGCAGCTTCCAGGGAGGGGGAGGCTACACCTTC.

This clone appeared a single time. The same CDR3 also results from other DNA sequences found in this sample. The chain carries TRBV5-1 and TRBJ1-2; the match to TRBD1 covers 7 bases. The germline V gene has CDR1 SGHRS and CDR2 YFSETQ. The CDR3 sequence is 13 residues long. With V trimmed by 4 bases and J by 4 bases, 4 bases remained unmatched. The CDR3, as DNA: TGCGCCAGCAGCCAGGGACAGAGCTATGGCTACACCTTC. This encodes CASSQGQSYGYTF.

This chain links TRBV12-5 with TRBJ2-3, with a tentative D call TRBD1 (6 bases). The germline V and J ends were trimmed by 5 bases and 3 bases, with 15 bases remaining between them. Germline loops: CDR1 LGHNT, CDR2 FRNRAP. The CDR3 sequence is 15 residues long. This chain's CDR3 is CASGPGVRWTDTQYF. CDR3 DNA: TGTGCTAGTGGTCCAGGGGTAAGATGGACAGATACGCAGTATTTT.

This clone has a handful of counts. This CDR3 is also generated by other DNA sequences in the sample. V gene TRBV15 combines with J gene TRBJ2-7, with a tentative D call TRBD1 (6 bases). Deletions cut 0 bases from V and 2 bases from J, with 8 bases between. Germline V CDR1 and CDR2: LNHNV, YYDKDF (reference sequence). The CDR3 runs 14 residues. CDR3 loop: CATSRDRGPYEQYF. CDR3 DNA sequence: TGTGCCACCAGCAGAGACAGGGGTCCCTACGAGCAGTACTTC.

V and J are TRBV19 and TRBJ2-2, with 10 bases lining up with TRBD2. Germline loops: CDR1 LNHDA, CDR2 SQIVND (reference sequence). After removal of 7 bases from V and 2 bases from J, the junction contained 4 bases not matched to a gene. This CDR3 spans 15 amino acids. The CDR3 protein is CASIRTSGNTGELFF. In DNA form, the CDR3 reads TGTGCCAGTATTCGGACTAGCGGCAACACCGGGGAGCTGTTTTTT.

The V and J genes are TRBV3-1 (or the pseudogene TRBV3-2) and TRBJ1-6; 7 bases map to TRBD1. The CDR3 consists of 15 residues. Looked up from germline, CDR1 is LGHDT and CDR2 is YNNKEL (reference sequence). Trimming removed 3 bases from V and 7 bases from J; junction bases left unmatched: 6. This CDR3 reads CASSHPGTENSPLHF. For the CDR3, the DNA is TGTGCCAGCAGCCACCCCGGGACAGAGAATTCACCCCTCCACTTT.

V is TRBV5-1 and J is TRBJ2-3, with D possibly TRBD2 on 5 matching bases. The V end was cut by 4 bases, the J end by 0 bases, with 15 bases between. This CDR3 spans 16 amino acids. CDR1 is SGHRS, CDR2 YFSETQ, per germline. CDR3 loop: CASSLADITSTDTQYF. CDR3 DNA sequence: TGCGCCAGCAGCCTAGCCGACATTACTAGCACAGATACGCAGTATTTT. The entire variable domain, with the rest obtained from reference TRBV5-1 and TRBJ2-3, is as follows: KAGVTQTPRYLIKTRGQQVTLSCSPISGHRSVSWYQQTPGQGLQFLFEYFSETQRNKGNFPGRFSGRQFSNSRSEMNVSTLELGDSALYLCASSLADITSTDTQYFGPGTRLTVL.

This clone was counted only a few times. The J gene is TRBJ2-3, the V gene TRBV4-1; D possibly corresponds to TRBD2 (5 bases). The germline CDR1 and CDR2 sequences are MGHRA and YSYEKL. The ends were cut back, 0 bases at V and 0 bases at J, with 13 bases in the middle. There are 17 residues in the CDR3. The CDR3 DNA reads TGCGCCAGCAGCCAAGATACGATTGGAGGTAGCACAGATACGCAGTATTTT. It is translated as CASSQDTIGGSTDTQYF.

The CDR3 nucleotides read TGTGCCAGCAGTAAGCGGACGCCCGCGGGAATTTCACCCCTCCACTTT. Encoded protein: CASSKRTPAGISPLHF. This chain uses TRBV27 with TRBJ1-6; D call uncertain. The germline gives CDR1 MNHEY, CDR2 SMNVEV (reference sequence). There are 16 residues in the CDR3. V lost 5 bases, J lost 9 bases, and 20 bases lay in between.

This chain links TRBV5-1 with TRBJ2-2, with D possibly TRBD1 on 5 matching bases. Germline V lookup: CDR1 SGHRS, CDR2 YFSETQ. This CDR3 spans 15 amino acids. V shed 4 bases and J shed 5 bases, with 15 bases lying between them. CDR3 sequence: CASSLRVSSTGELFF. The CDR3, as DNA: TGCGCCAGCAGCCTCAGGGTTTCCTCAACCGGGGAGCTGTTTTTT.

J is TRBJ2-7 and V is TRBV3-1 (or the pseudogene TRBV3-2); 9 bases fit TRBD2. CDR1 and CDR2 (germline): LGHDT, YNNKEL (reference sequence). Unmatched junction bases numbered 9, after V lost 4 bases and J lost 2 bases. The CDR3 is 16 amino acids. Here the CDR3 DNA reads TGTGCCAGCAGCCTTCGTCTCGGCGGGGGGGCCTACGAGCAGTACTTC. Translated, it gives CASSLRLGGGAYEQYF.

The chain combines TRBV6-2 or TRBV6-3 with TRBJ2-2, with D hard to call. Germline values: CDR1 MNHEY, CDR2 SVGEGT. V was clipped by 6 bases and J by 3 bases, with 14 bases between them. The CDR3 spans 15 residues. CDR3 sequence reads: CASSVLLWYTGELFF. In DNA form, the CDR3 reads TGTGCCAGCAGCGTACTTCTATGGTACACCGGGGAGCTGTTTTTT.

This rearrangement joins TRBV2 to TRBJ2-3; TRBD2 matches 11 bases. J was trimmed by 5 bases and V by 6 bases; bases with no gene match: 7. Germline V gene lookup returns CDR1 SNHLY and CDR2 FYNNEI. This CDR3 contains 15 residues. This CDR3 is CASRQLAGGEDTQYF. In nucleotides, the CDR3 is TGTGCCAGCAGACAATTAGCGGGAGGGGAAGATACGCAGTATTTT.

J is TRBJ1-4 and V is TRBV4-3; D may be TRBD1 (6 bases). Trimming removed 0 bases at V and 6 bases at J, with 14 bases between. Germline V gene sequence: CDR1 LGHNA, CDR2 YSLEER. The CDR3 length is 16 residues. The CDR3 DNA is TGCGCCAGCAGCCAAGATCCAGGGGATTTATATGAAAAACTGTTTTTT. This encodes CASSQDPGDLYEKLFF.

The chain employs TRBV9 and TRBJ1-3; D is undetermined. CDR3 length: 16 residues. V was cut by 0 bases and J by 0 bases, with 10 bases left in between. Germline V lookup: CDR1 SGDLS, CDR2 YYNGEE. The CDR3 sequence is CASSVVDSSSGNTIYF. The DNA for the CDR3 is TGTGCCAGCAGCGTAGTTGACTCAAGCTCTGGAAACACCATATATTTT.

The chain carries TRBV23-1 and TRBJ2-7; 8 positions agree with TRBD1. TRBV23-1 is labeled an ORF, and its function is uncertain. V lost 0 bases and J lost 1; bases outside the gene matches: 2. This CDR3 comprises 15 residues. CDR3 sequence reads: CASSQSRGRSYEQYF. The CDR3 region has the DNA TGCGCCAGCAGTCAATCCAGGGGGCGTTCCTACGAGCAGTACTTC.

The chain employs TRBV6-6 and TRBJ2-3; possible D gene TRBD1, 6 bases. CDR3 length: 12 residues. Germline CDR1 reads MNHNY; CDR2 reads SVGAGI (reference sequence). V was pared by 4 bases and J by 5 bases, with 7 bases between. CDR3 amino acids: CASSLQGDTQYF. The CDR3 region has the DNA TGTGCCAGCAGTTTACAGGGAGATACGCAGTATTTT.

This chain uses TRBV6-6 with TRBJ2-7, with no clear D. Germline CDR1 reads MNHNY; CDR2 reads SVGAGI (reference sequence). Trimming pared 6 bases from V and 2 bases from J, leaving 11 bases between. The CDR3 contains 13 residues. The CDR3 DNA is TGTGCCAGCAGCTTGGGCCCTACCTACGAGCAGTACTTC. Amino acids: CASSLGPTYEQYF.

The rearrangement links TRBV3-1 (or the pseudogene TRBV3-2) to TRBJ2-7; a possible D gene is TRBD1 (5 bases). Germline values: CDR1 LGHDT, CDR2 YNNKEL (reference sequence). This CDR3 spans 16 amino acids. V was shortened by 3 bases and J by 0 bases, with 15 bases between the two germline ends. The CDR3 protein is CASSQPQGLSSYEQYF. For the CDR3, the DNA is TGTGCCAGCAGCCAGCCTCAGGGTCTAAGCTCCTACGAGCAGTACTTC.

This clone was picked up a small number of times. V and J are TRBV5-6 and TRBJ1-1; D is perhaps TRBD1 (5 bases). Germline V lookup: CDR1 SGHDT, CDR2 YYEEEE. Trimming stripped 4 bases from V and 0 bases from J, with 13 bases between. The CDR3 spans 15 residues. Here the CDR3 DNA reads TGTGCCAGCAGCCGCAGGGTAGTTTTGAACACTGAAGCTTTCTTT. This gives the protein CASSRRVVLNTEAFF.

The rearrangement links TRBV3-1 (or the pseudogene TRBV3-2) to TRBJ2-1, with 9 bases identical to TRBD2. This CDR3 comprises 14 residues. J gave up 6 bases and V 4 bases, and 4 bases lay outside the gene matches. Germline lookup yields CDR1 LGHDT and CDR2 YNNKEL (reference sequence). In DNA, the CDR3 is TGTGCCAGCAGCCTGAGCGGGGGGAGCAATGAGCAGTTCTTC. Translation: CASSLSGGSNEQFF.

V usage is TRBV4-1 and J usage is TRBJ1-2; D unclear. With 4 bases removed from V and 6 bases from J, the gap between germline ends came to 15 bases. The CDR3 runs to 14 residues. The V gene's germline CDR1 is MGHRA and CDR2 YSYEKL. CDR3 residues: CASSREVTAHGYTF. In nucleotides, the CDR3 is TGCGCCAGCAGCCGCGAGGTGACGGCGCATGGCTACACCTTC.